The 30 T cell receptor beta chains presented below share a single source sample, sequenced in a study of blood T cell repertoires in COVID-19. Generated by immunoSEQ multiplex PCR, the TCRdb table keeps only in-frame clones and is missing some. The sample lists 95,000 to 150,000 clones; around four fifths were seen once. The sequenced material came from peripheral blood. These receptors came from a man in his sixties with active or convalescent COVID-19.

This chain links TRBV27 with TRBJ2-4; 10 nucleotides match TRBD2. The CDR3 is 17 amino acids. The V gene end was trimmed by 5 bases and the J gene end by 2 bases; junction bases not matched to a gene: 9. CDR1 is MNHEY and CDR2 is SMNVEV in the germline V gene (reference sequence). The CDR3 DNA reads TGTGCCAGCAGTAGTAATCTAGCGGGAGTTCCCAAAAACATTCAGTACTTC. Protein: CASSSNLAGVPKNIQYF.

DNA for the CDR3: TGTGCCAGCAGTTCCTACTACTCTGGGGCCAACGTCCTGACTTTC. Amino acids: CASSSYYSGANVLTF. This chain uses TRBV6-5 with TRBJ2-6; D uncertain. This CDR3 is 15 amino acids long. Germline-derived CDR1 and CDR2 are MNHEY and SVGAGI. V was trimmed by 4 bases and J by 0 bases, leaving 7 bases between them.

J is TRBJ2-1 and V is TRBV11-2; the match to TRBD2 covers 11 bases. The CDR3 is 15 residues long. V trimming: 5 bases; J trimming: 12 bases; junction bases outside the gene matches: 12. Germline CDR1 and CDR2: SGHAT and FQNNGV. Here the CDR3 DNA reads TGTGCCAGCAGCCCTCTAGCGGGGGGCCCGGGGAGGCAGTTCTTC. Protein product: CASSPLAGGPGRQFF.

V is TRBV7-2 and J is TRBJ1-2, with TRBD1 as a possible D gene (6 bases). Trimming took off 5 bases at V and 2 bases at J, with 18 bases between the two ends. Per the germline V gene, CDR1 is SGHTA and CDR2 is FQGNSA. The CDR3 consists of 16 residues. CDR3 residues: CASSVLGQPYNYGYTF. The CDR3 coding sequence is TGTGCCAGCAGCGTATTAGGACAGCCTTACAACTATGGCTACACCTTC.

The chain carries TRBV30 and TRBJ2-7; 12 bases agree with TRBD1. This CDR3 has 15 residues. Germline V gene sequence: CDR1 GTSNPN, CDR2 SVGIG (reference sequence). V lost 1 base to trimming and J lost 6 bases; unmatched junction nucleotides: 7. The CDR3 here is CAWSGSGTGGVEQYF. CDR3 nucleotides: TGTGCCTGGAGTGGCTCCGGGACAGGGGGCGTCGAGCAGTACTTC.

The CDR3 loop reads CASSLATGGAKETQYF. CDR3 DNA sequence: TGCGCCAGCAGCTTGGCCACAGGGGGCGCGAAAGAGACCCAGTACTTC. The rearrangement uses TRBV5-1 and TRBJ2-5; 9 bases line up with TRBD1. The junction had 6 bases not matched to a gene; V was cut back by 0 bases and J by 3 bases. CDR3 size: 16 residues. Looked up from germline, CDR1 is SGHRS and CDR2 is YFSETQ.

In DNA, the CDR3 is TGCGCCAGCAGCTTGGAGAGCGGGAGAGATACGCAGTATTTT. Protein sequence: CASSLESGRDTQYF. The chain has TRBV5-1 and TRBJ2-3, with 8 bases fitting TRBD2. CDR3 length: 14 residues. V trimming: 0 bases; J trimming: 5 bases; junction bases outside the gene matches: 2. Germline V gives CDR1 SGHRS, CDR2 YFSETQ.

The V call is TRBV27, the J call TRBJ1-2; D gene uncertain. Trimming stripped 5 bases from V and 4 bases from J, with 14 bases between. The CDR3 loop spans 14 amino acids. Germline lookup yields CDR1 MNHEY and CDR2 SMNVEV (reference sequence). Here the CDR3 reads CASSPGFASYGYTF. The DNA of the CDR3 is TGTGCCAGCAGTCCGGGGTTCGCCAGCTATGGCTACACCTTC.

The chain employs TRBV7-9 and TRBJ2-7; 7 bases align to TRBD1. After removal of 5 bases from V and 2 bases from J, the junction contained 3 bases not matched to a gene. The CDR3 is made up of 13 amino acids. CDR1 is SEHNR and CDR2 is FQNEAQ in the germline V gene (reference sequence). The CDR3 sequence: CASSRQGPYEQYF. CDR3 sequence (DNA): TGTGCCAGCAGCAGACAGGGTCCCTACGAGCAGTACTTC.

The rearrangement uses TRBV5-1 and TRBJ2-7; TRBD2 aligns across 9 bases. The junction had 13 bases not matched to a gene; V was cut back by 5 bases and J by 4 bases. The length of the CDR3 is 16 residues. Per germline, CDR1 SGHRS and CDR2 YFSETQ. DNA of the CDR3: TGCGCCAGCAGAGCAGGGGTAGCGGGAGTGTCGTACGAGCAGTACTTC. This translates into CASRAGVAGVSYEQYF.

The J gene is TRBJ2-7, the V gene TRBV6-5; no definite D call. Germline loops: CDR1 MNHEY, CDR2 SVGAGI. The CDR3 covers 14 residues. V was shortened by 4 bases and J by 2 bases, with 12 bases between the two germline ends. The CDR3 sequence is CASSSRTLTYEQYF. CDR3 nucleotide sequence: TGTGCCAGCAGTTCCCGAACTTTAACCTACGAGCAGTACTTC.

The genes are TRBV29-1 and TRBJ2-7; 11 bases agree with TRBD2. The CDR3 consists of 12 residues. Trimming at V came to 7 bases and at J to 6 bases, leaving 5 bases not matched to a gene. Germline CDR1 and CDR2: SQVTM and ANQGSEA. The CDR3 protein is CSATSGSGEQYF. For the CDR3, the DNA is TGCAGCGCTACTAGCGGGAGCGGCGAGCAGTACTTC.

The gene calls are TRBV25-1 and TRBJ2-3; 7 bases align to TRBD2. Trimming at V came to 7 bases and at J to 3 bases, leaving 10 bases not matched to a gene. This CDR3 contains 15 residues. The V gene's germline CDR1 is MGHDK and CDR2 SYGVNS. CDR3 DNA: TGTGCCAGCACCCGAGGGGCGGGAGCTACAGATACGCAGTATTTT. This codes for CASTRGAGATDTQYF.

CDR3 nucleotide sequence: TGTGCCACCAGCAGAGACAGGGGAAACATTAGAAACTATGGCTACACCTTC. As protein: CATSRDRGNIRNYGYTF. This chain links TRBV15 with TRBJ1-2; a weak D match, TRBD1 (6 bases). CDR3 length: 17 residues. Trimming removed 0 bases from V and 2 bases from J, with 16 bases in between. The V gene's germline CDR1 is LNHNV and CDR2 YYDKDF (reference sequence).

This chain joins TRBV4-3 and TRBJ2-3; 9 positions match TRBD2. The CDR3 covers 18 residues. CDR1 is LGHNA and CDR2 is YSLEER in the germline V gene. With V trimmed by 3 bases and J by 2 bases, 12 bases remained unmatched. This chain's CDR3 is CASSHTRGAGGTTDTQYF. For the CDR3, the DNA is TGCGCCAGCAGCCATACAAGGGGAGCGGGAGGTACCACAGATACGCAGTATTTT.

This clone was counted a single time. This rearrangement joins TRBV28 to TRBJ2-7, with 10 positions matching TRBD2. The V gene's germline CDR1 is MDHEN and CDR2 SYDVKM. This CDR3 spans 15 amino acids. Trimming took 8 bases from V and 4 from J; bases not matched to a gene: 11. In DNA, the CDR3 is TGTGCCAGCGGTACGCCTAGCGGGAGTTGGTACGAGCAGTACTTC. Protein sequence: CASGTPSGSWYEQYF.

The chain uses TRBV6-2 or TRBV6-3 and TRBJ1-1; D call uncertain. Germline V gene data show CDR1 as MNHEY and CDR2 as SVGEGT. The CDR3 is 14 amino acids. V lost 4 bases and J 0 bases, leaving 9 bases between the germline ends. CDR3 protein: CASSWETMNTEAFF. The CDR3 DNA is TGTGCCAGCAGTTGGGAGACAATGAACACTGAAGCTTTCTTT.

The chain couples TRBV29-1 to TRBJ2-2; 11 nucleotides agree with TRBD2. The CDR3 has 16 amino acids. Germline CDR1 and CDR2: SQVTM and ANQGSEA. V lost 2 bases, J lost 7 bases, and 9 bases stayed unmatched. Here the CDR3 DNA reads TGCAGCGTTGAACCTGTAGCGGGAGGGTCGGACGGGGAGCTGTTTTTT. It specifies CSVEPVAGGSDGELFF.

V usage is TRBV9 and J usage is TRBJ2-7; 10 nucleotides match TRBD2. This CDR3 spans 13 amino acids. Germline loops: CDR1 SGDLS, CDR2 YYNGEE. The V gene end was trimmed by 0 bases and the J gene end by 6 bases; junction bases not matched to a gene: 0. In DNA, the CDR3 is TGTGCCAGCAGCGTAGCTAGCGGGAGCGAGCAGTACTTC. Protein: CASSVASGSEQYF.

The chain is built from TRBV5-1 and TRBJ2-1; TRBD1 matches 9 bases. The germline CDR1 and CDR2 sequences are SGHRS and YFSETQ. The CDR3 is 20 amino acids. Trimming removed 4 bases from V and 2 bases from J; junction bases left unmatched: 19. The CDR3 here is CASSAPGTGKGLGPYNEQFF. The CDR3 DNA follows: TGCGCCAGCAGCGCCCCCGGGACAGGGAAAGGGTTGGGTCCCTACAATGAGCAGTTCTTC.

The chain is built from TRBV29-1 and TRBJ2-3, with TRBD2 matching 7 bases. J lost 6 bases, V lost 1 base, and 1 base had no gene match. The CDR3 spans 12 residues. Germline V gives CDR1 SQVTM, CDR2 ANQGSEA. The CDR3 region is CSVEVGGDTQYF. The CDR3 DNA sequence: TGCAGCGTTGAAGTGGGAGGGGATACGCAGTATTTT.

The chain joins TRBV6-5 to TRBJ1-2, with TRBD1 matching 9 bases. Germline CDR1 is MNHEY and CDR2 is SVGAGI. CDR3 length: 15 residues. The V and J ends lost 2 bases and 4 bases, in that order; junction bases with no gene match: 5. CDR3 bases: TGTGCCAGCAGTTACCGACAGGGGGGGGTCTATGGCTACACCTTC. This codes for CASSYRQGGVYGYTF.

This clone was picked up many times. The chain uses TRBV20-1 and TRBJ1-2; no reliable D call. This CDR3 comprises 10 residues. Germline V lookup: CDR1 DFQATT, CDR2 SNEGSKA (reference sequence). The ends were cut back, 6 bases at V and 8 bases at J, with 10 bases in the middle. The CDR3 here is CSAGEGGYTF. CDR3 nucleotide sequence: TGCAGTGCCGGTGAGGGAGGCTACACCTTC.

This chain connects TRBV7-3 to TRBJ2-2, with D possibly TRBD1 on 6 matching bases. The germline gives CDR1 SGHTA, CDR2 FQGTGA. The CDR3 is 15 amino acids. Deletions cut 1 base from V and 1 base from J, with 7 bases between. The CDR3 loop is CASSLNRENTGELFF. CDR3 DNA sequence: TGTGCCAGCAGCTTAAACAGGGAGAACACCGGGGAGCTGTTTTTT.

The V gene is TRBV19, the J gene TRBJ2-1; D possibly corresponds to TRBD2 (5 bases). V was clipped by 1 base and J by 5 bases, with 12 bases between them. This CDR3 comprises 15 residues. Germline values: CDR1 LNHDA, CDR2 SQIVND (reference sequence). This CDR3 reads CASSIGNSGDNEQFF. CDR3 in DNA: TGTGCCAGTAGTATAGGTAACTCCGGGGACAATGAGCAGTTCTTC.

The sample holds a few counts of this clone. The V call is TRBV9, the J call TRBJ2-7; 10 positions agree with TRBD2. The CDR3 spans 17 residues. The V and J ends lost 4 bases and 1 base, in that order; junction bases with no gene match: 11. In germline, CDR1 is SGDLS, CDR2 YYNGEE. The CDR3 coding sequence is TGTGCCAGCAGCCCCCGCTTGGAGGGACTAGCGTCCTACGAGCAGTACTTC. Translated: CASSPRLEGLASYEQYF.

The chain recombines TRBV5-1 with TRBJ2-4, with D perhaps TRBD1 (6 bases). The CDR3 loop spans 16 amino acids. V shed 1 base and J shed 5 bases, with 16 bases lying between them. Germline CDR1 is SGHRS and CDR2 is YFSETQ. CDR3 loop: CASSLIQGQGQNIQYF. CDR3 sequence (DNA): TGCGCCAGCAGCTTGATACAGGGCCAAGGCCAAAACATTCAGTACTTC. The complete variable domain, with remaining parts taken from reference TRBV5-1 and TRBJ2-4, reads KAGVTQTPRYLIKTRGQQVTLSCSPISGHRSVSWYQQTPGQGLQFLFEYFSETQRNKGNFPGRFSGRQFSNSRSEMNVSTLELGDSALYLCASSLIQGQGQNIQYFGAGTRLSVL.

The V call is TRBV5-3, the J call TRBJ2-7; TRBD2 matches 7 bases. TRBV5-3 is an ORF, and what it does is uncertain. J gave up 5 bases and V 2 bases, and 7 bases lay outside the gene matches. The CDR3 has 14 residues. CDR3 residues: CARSFPGLTNEQYF. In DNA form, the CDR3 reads TGTGCCAGAAGCTTCCCGGGACTAACCAACGAGCAGTACTTC.

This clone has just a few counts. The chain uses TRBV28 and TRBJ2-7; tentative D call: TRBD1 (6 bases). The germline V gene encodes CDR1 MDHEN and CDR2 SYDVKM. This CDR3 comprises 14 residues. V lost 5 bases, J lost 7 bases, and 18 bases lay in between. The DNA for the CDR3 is TGTGCCAGCAGTCCGGCCCTAAAAGACAGGGAGCAGTACTTC. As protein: CASSPALKDREQYF.

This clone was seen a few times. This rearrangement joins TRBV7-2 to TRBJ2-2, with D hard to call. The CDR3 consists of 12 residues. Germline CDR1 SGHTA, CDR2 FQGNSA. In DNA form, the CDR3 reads TGTGGGTCCCAGGTGAACACCGGGGAGCTGTTTTTT. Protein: CGSQVNTGELFF.